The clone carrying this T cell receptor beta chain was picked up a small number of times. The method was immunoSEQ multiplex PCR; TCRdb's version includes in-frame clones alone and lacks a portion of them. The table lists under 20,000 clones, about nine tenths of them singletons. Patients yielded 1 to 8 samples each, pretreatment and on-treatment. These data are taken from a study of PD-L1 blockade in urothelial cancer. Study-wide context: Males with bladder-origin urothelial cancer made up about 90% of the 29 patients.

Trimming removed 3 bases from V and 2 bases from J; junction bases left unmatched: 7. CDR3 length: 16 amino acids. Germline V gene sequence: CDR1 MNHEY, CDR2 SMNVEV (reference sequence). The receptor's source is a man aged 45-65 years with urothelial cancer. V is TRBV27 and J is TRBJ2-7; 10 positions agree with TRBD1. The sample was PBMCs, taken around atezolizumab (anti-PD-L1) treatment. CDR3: CASSFDRGPTPYEQYF. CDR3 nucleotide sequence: TGTGCCAGCAGTTTTGACAGGGGGCCTACCCCCTACGAGCAGTACTTC.